A selection of T cell receptor beta chains follows, all from one sample in a study of Ad26.COV2.S vaccination and SARS-CoV-2 variants. Using immunoSEQ multiplex PCR, the repertoire was profiled, and TCRdb retains in-frame clones only, with some absent. The sample holds fewer than 800,000 clones; roughly 90% are singletons and the top ten take about 1.5%. The sequences come from peripheral blood, collected in a trial of Ad26.COV2.S vaccine versus placebo. These receptors all stem from a person aged 18 to 65 who received the Ad26.COV2.S COVID-19 vaccine or a placebo. CDR3s include the opening cysteine and the closing phenylalanine or tryptophan. D genes are given only for firm matches. Only some rows state a clone size, as once, few, many or a class for expanded clones.

j_call clone_size v_call d_call cdr3_aa cdr3_nt
TRBJ2-3 NA TRBV27 TRBD2 CASSLTGGQRGDTQYF TGTGCCAGCAGTTTGACGGGGGGGCAGAGAGGGGATACGCAGTATTTT
TRBJ1-1 NA TRBV7-2 TRBD1 CASSSDRGRAEAFF TGTGCCAGCAGCAGTGACAGGGGGCGCGCTGAAGCTTTCTTT
TRBJ1-1 NA TRBV9 NA CASSVETGLNTEAFF TGTGCCAGCAGCGTTGAGACAGGACTGAACACTGAAGCTTTCTTT
TRBJ2-5 NA TRBV5-1 TRBD1 CASSRQGEETQYF TGCGCCAGCAGCCGACAGGGGGAAGAGACCCAGTACTTC
TRBJ2-5 once TRBV18 TRBD1 CASSLGQGIGTQYF TGTGCCAGCTCACTCGGACAGGGAATAGGGACCCAGTACTTC
TRBJ2-7 NA TRBV19 TRBD2 CASSIASGFEQYF TGTGCCAGTAGTATTGCTAGCGGGTTCGAGCAGTACTTC
TRBJ2-5 NA TRBV24-1 TRBD1 CATSKTGTETQYF TGTGCCACCAGCAAGACAGGGACGGAGACCCAGTACTTC
TRBJ2-3 NA TRBV11-2 NA CASSLGESTDTQYF TGTGCCAGCAGCCTAGGGGAGAGCACAGATACGCAGTATTTT
TRBJ2-1 once TRBV6-5 TRBD1 CASSYSFGQGIEQFF TGTGCCAGCAGTTACTCCTTTGGACAGGGGATTGAGCAGTTCTTC
TRBJ1-2 once TRBV4-3 TRBD1 CASSQDKGGANYGYTF TGCGCCAGCAGCCAAGATAAAGGGGGCGCGAACTATGGCTACACCTTC
TRBJ2-7 few TRBV12-3/TRBV12-4 NA CASSYLNSYEQYF TGTGCCAGCAGTTACCTGAACTCCTACGAGCAGTACTTC
TRBJ1-5 NA TRBV19 TRBD1 CASSMWGQGAYQPQHF TGTGCCAGTAGTATGTGGGGACAGGGGGCATATCAGCCCCAGCATTTT
TRBJ2-7 NA TRBV10-3 TRBD2 CAIRDVGLAYEQYF TGTGCCATCAGGGATGTGGGACTAGCCTACGAGCAGTACTTC
TRBJ1-5 NA TRBV2 NA CASSDRQGPAQPQHF TGTGCCAGCAGTGATCGGCAGGGACCCGCTCAGCCCCAGCATTTT
TRBJ2-1 NA TRBV29-1 NA CSVQTGGEQFF TGCAGCGTCCAGACCGGAGGTGAGCAGTTCTTC
TRBJ2-3 NA TRBV11-3 TRBD1 CASSLGQGPISSTDTQYF TGTGCCAGCAGCCTGGGACAGGGCCCCATTTCTAGCACAGATACGCAGTATTTT
TRBJ2-1 once TRBV5-1 NA CASSLGGNEQFF TGCGCCAGCAGCTTGGGTGGGAATGAGCAGTTCTTC
TRBJ2-7 NA TRBV27 NA CASSFLRGAYEQYF TGTGCCAGCAGTTTCCTCAGGGGGGCCTACGAGCAGTACTTC
TRBJ1-2 few TRBV7-8 NA CASSLGESNYGYTF TGTGCCAGCAGCTTAGGCGAGTCCAACTATGGCTACACCTTC
TRBJ1-1 NA TRBV10-3 NA CAISEGGDTEAFF TGTGCCATCAGTGAAGGGGGGGACACTGAAGCTTTCTTT
TRBJ1-1 NA TRBV5-4 NA CASSPSGVITEAFF TGTGCCAGCAGCCCCTCCGGGGTAATCACTGAAGCTTTCTTT
TRBJ1-1 NA TRBV3-1/TRBV3-2 NA CASSQGSQNTEAFF TGTGCCAGCAGCCAAGGTTCGCAGAACACTGAAGCTTTCTTT
TRBJ1-2 once TRBV3-1/TRBV3-2 NA CASSQLGAGYGYTF TGTGCCAGCAGCCAACTGGGGGCGGGCTATGGCTACACCTTC
TRBJ2-1 NA TRBV11-2 NA CASSLEGLDNEQFF TGTGCCAGCAGCTTAGAAGGGCTCGACAATGAGCAGTTCTTC
TRBJ2-7 NA TRBV2 TRBD2 CASTEGGQREYYEQYF TGTGCCAGCACCGAAGGTGGCCAGCGGGAATACTACGAGCAGTACTTC
TRBJ1-1 NA TRBV6-2/TRBV6-3 NA CASSPGGGVTEAFF TGTGCCAGCAGCCCCGGGGGGGGTGTTACTGAAGCTTTCTTT
TRBJ1-1 NA TRBV10-1 NA CASSDPYREVGTEAFF TGCGCCAGCAGTGACCCCTACAGGGAGGTGGGGACTGAAGCTTTCTTT